Listed below are T cell receptor beta chains from one sample, sequenced in a study of blood T cells in healthy people across ages. MiXCR, applied by TCRdb to the 5' RACE reads, yields one record per CDR3 protein. The data hold 550,000 to 750,000 distinct CDR3 sequences, with 20% to 25% observed a single time. Specimen: blood. Source of these receptors: a man between 65 and 79 years old in good health. CDR3s leave out the opening cysteine and the closing phenylalanine or tryptophan. Fields, in order: V gene, J gene, CDR3 protein.

v_gene: TRBV3-1
j_gene: TRBJ2-5
CDR3aa: ASSQLLAGGHGETQY

v_gene: TRBV6-5
j_gene: TRBJ1-5
CDR3aa: ASSKTGNQPQH

v_gene: TRBV7-2
j_gene: TRBJ2-3
CDR3aa: ASSLLAGGPTRGDTQY

v_gene: TRBV5-1
j_gene: TRBJ2-2
CDR3aa: ASSYITGELF

v_gene: TRBV27
j_gene: TRBJ2-5
CDR3aa: ASRDYSIGTQY

v_gene: TRBV20-1
j_gene: -
CDR3aa: SVPTLASGSGDEQF

v_gene: TRBV29-1
j_gene: TRBJ1-2
CDR3aa: SAGGGGVGYGYT

v_gene: TRBV27
j_gene: TRBJ2-3
CDR3aa: ASSFRDRDTQY

v_gene: TRBV6-2/TRBV6-3
j_gene: TRBJ1-1
CDR3aa: ASSNSRERGF

v_gene: TRBV12-3/TRBV12-4
j_gene: TRBJ2-5
CDR3aa: ASSQRRASGFQETQY

v_gene: TRBV6-2/TRBV6-3
j_gene: TRBJ2-1
CDR3aa: ASQGGPDANNEQF